Given below is one T cell receptor (beta chain) in context. No antigen is known for it. The junction and the germline gene differ at one end; a read error may be behind it. The entry originates in a study of T cells in Graves' hyperthyroidism and ophthalmopathy. The study, taken as a whole, reports: Model-based prediction identified ophthalmopathy a median 6.5 months prior to its onset. Among thyroid clonotypes expanded above 0.001, most also appeared in blood. Ophthalmopathy cases were set apart from stable hyperthyroidism by a 13 V-J model.

Uncontrolled infection, other autoimmune disease, pregnancy or lactation led to exclusion. The CDR3 runs to 10 residues. Germline CDR1 and CDR2: SGHTA and FQGNSA. Amplification of TCR beta CDR3 regions used RNA as the template. When the TCR CDR3 underwent first-round RT-PCR, the HTBI primer set was used. TCRdb re-called the multiplex PCR reads through MiXCR, storing one row per CDR3 protein. The sample contains about 700,000 distinct CDR3 sequences, just under 45% of which appear only once. V is TRBV7-2 and J is TRBJ1-4; 8 bases line up with TRBD1. Sequenced material: peripheral blood or thyroid tissue (not recorded which). The TCR comes from an adult man with Graves' disease, either hyperthyroidism or ophthalmopathy (not recorded which). CDR3: CASSQIAGGF. In DNA, the CDR3 is TGTGCCAGCAGCCAAATCGCAGGGGGCTTT.